This passage covers 29 T cell receptor beta chains from one sample sequenced in a study of T-cell memory formation after mild COVID-19. TCRdb fed the 5' RACE reads into MiXCR, producing one record per CDR3 protein. The sample has roughly 280,000 distinct CDR3 sequences, roughly 8.2% seen once. Sequencing input: PBMCs or a T cell subset sorted from them (not recorded which). The source is a man aged 18-30 years who had mild COVID-19 (a few samples of this study predate the infection). Cell type and time point are not known.

This sequence joins TRBV27 and TRBJ2-2; D perhaps matches TRBD1 (7 bases). The length of the CDR3 is 15 residues. The germline V gene encodes CDR1 MNHEY and CDR2 SMNVEV (reference sequence). V was clipped by 4 bases and J by 8 bases, with 17 bases between them. CDR3 region: CASSSTRGAAGELFF. Written as DNA, the CDR3 is TGTGCCAGCAGTTCCACCAGGGGGGCGGCGGGGGAGCTGTTTTTT.

The V and J genes are TRBV4-3 and TRBJ1-2; TRBD1 matches 10 bases. The junction had 9 bases not matched to a gene; V was cut back by 1 base and J by 4 bases. Per the germline V gene, CDR1 is LGHNA and CDR2 is YSLEER. The CDR3 has 17 amino acids. CDR3 in DNA: TGCGCCAGCAGCCAAGTAGGGCCGGGACAGGGGACCTATGGCTACACCTTC. It is translated as CASSQVGPGQGTYGYTF.

V and J are TRBV4-1 and TRBJ2-4, with 12 positions matching TRBD2. Germline V lookup: CDR1 MGHRA, CDR2 YSYEKL. The CDR3 covers 13 residues. V lost 4 bases and J lost 10; bases outside the gene matches: 2. CDR3 in amino acids: CASSPGLAGIQYF. Written as DNA, the CDR3 is TGCGCCAGCAGCCCCGGACTAGCGGGGATTCAGTACTTC.

This clonotype turned up a few times. The V gene is TRBV15, the J gene TRBJ2-3, with unresolved D. Germline lookup yields CDR1 LNHNV and CDR2 YYDKDF (reference sequence). CDR3 length: 14 amino acids. Trimming took off 0 bases at V and 4 bases at J, with 8 bases between the two ends. The CDR3 sequence: CATSRDSPSDTQYF. The DNA of the CDR3 is TGTGCCACCAGCAGAGACAGCCCGTCAGATACGCAGTATTTT.

This clonotype was seen a few times. The chain couples TRBV6-6 to TRBJ2-7; possibly TRBD2 for D (5 bases). Germline CDR1 reads MNHNY; CDR2 reads SVGAGI (reference sequence). V was shortened by 10 bases and J by 2 bases, with 12 bases between the two germline ends. CDR3 length equals 12 residues. In DNA, the CDR3 is TGTGCCACGAGGCGGGCCCCCTACGAGCAGTACGTC. This codes for CATRRAPYEQYV.

This clonotype showed up just a few times. The chain joins TRBV7-3 to TRBJ2-5; 9 nucleotides line up with TRBD2. V lost 5 bases and J lost 5; bases outside the gene matches: 12. This CDR3 has 16 amino acids. The germline CDR1 and CDR2 sequences are SGHTA and FQGTGA. This CDR3 is CASSGIGGGALETQYF. The CDR3 bases are TGTGCCAGCAGCGGGATTGGCGGGGGGGCCCTTGAGACCCAGTACTTC.

This clonotype occurred a few times. The rearrangement links TRBV20-1 to TRBJ1-5; perhaps TRBD1 as D (5 bases). Germline values: CDR1 DFQATT, CDR2 SNEGSKA (reference sequence). The CDR3 sequence is 13 residues long. V lost 5 bases, J lost 3 bases, and 11 bases lay in between. As DNA, the CDR3 is TGCAGTGCTCCCCGGGACTTCAATCAGCCCCAGCATTTT. The encoded protein is CSAPRDFNQPQHF.

This clonotype showed up many times. The chain carries TRBV7-3 and TRBJ1-6; no definite D call. Germline V gene data show CDR1 as SGHTA and CDR2 as FQGTGA. Trimming shortened V by 1 base and J by 8 bases, and 6 bases separated the two germline ends. The CDR3 runs to 13 residues. The CDR3 sequence: CASSLNQYSPLHF. In DNA form, the CDR3 reads TGTGCCAGCAGCTTAAATCAGTATTCACCCCTCCACTTT.

This clonotype was observed a handful of times. The rearrangement joins TRBV12-3 or TRBV12-4 to TRBJ2-7; D is uncertain. This CDR3 region has 12 residues. V lost 7 bases to trimming and J lost 3 bases, with 10 bases between them. CDR3 loop: CASKQDIYEQYF. As DNA, the CDR3 is TGTGCCAGCAAGCAGGATATCTACGAGCAGTACTTC.

CDR3 DNA sequence: TGTGCCAGCAGTGAGACAGGGTACGGGGAGCTGTTTTTT. Translation gives CASSETGYGELFF. The V gene is TRBV2, the J gene TRBJ2-2, with TRBD1 matching over 7 bases. CDR3 length: 13 residues. Per germline, CDR1 SNHLY and CDR2 FYNNEI. The J segment lost 7 bases and the V segment lost 3 bases, leaving 2 bases of the junction unmatched.

This clonotype was recorded many times. The chain combines TRBV4-1 with TRBJ1-2; D might be TRBD1 (5 bases). The CDR3 extends over 18 amino acids. V was cut by 0 bases and J by 4 bases, with 21 bases left in between. Per germline, CDR1 MGHRA and CDR2 YSYEKL. The CDR3 loop is CASSQDRSGFRSSYGYTF. CDR3 coding DNA: TGCGCCAGCAGCCAAGATCGCTCAGGGTTCAGATCTAGCTATGGCTACACCTTC.

This clonotype was detected only a few times. The chain carries TRBV6-5 and TRBJ1-2; D perhaps matches TRBD1 (5 bases). V was pared by 5 bases and J by 4 bases, with 14 bases between. Germline lookup yields CDR1 MNHEY and CDR2 SVGAGI. The CDR3 covers 14 residues. CDR3 in amino acids: CASSTSTVRYGYTF. The CDR3 DNA sequence: TGTGCCAGCAGTACCTCGACAGTCCGCTATGGCTACACCTTC.

This clonotype occurred a few times. V usage is TRBV11-1 and J usage is TRBJ1-6; perhaps TRBD1 as D (5 bases). The CDR3 contains 16 residues. The V gene's germline CDR1 is SGHAT and CDR2 FQDESV (reference sequence). V lost 6 bases, J lost 7 bases, and 19 bases lay in between. CDR3 residues: CASSPDLGRVNSPLHF. In nucleotides, the CDR3 is TGTGCCAGCAGTCCGGATCTTGGCAGGGTGAATTCACCCCTCCACTTT.

J is TRBJ2-5 and V is TRBV5-1; 13 bases are a match to TRBD2. J was trimmed by 3 bases and V by 0 bases; bases with no gene match: 8. In germline, CDR1 is SGHRS, CDR2 YFSETQ. The CDR3 length is 18 residues. CDR3 DNA: TGCGCCAGCAGCTTGGTGGGGACTAGCGGGGCTTGGGAAGAGACCCAGTACTTC. Translating it yields CASSLVGTSGAWEETQYF.

This clonotype has a handful of counts. The chain couples TRBV4-3 to TRBJ2-1; 16 nucleotides agree with TRBD2. Germline CDR1 reads LGHNA; CDR2 reads YSLEER. V was pared by 0 bases and J by 7 bases, with 0 bases of the junction left unmatched. CDR3 length equals 16 residues. CDR3 sequence reads: CASSQEGLAGGNEQFF. CDR3 nucleotides: TGCGCCAGCAGCCAAGAGGGACTAGCGGGGGGGAATGAGCAGTTCTTC.

This clonotype was found many times. This rearrangement joins TRBV7-7 to TRBJ2-3, with D maybe TRBD2 (6 bases). The CDR3 has 15 residues. Trimming cost V 5 bases and J 1 base, with 13 bases left between them. The germline V gene encodes CDR1 SSHAT and CDR2 FNYEAQ (reference sequence). DNA of the CDR3: TGTGCCAGCAGCCCTTACTCTAGCGGCACAGATACGCAGTATTTT. This encodes CASSPYSSGTDTQYF. Looking up the rest from reference TRBV7-7 and TRBJ2-3 gives the full variable domain: GAGVSQSPRYKVTKRGQDVTLRCDPISSHATLYWYQQALGQGPEFLTYFNYEAQPDKSGLPSDRFSAERPEGSISTLTIQRTEQRDSAMYRCASSPYSSGTDTQYFGPGTRLTVL.

This clonotype has a handful of counts. The CDR3 DNA reads as TGCGCCAGCAGATTGCCCGGGGCAGGGGATCACTATGGCTACACCTTC. Translating it yields CASRLPGAGDHYGYTF. The V call is TRBV5-1, the J call TRBJ1-2, with D perhaps matching TRBD1 (6 bases). Germline CDR1 SGHRS, CDR2 YFSETQ. The CDR3 runs 16 residues. Trimming removed 5 bases at V and 3 bases at J, with 20 bases between.

The chain uses TRBV5-1 and TRBJ2-3; 9 bases fit TRBD1. V shed 1 base and J 4 bases; nucleotides not matched to a gene: 10. The CDR3 totals 17 residues. Germline CDR1 reads SGHRS; CDR2 reads YFSETQ. CDR3 in DNA: TGCGCCAGCAGCTTGCCCGTGGGACAGGGCAGCGCAGATACGCAGTATTTT. Translation gives CASSLPVGQGSADTQYF.

This clonotype appeared a few times. This chain joins TRBV12-3 or TRBV12-4 and TRBJ2-2, with unresolved D. Trimming removed 6 bases from V and 4 bases from J, with 12 bases in between. This CDR3 is 14 amino acids long. The CDR3 bases are TGTGCCAGCAGAAACCTCCTTGGCACCGGGGAGCTGTTTTTT. Protein sequence: CASRNLLGTGELFF.

This clonotype was counted a few times. This chain connects TRBV7-9 to TRBJ2-7; D unclear. Germline CDR1 reads SEHNR; CDR2 reads FQNEAQ (reference sequence). Trimming left V 5 bases short and J 6 bases short, with 14 bases between. This CDR3 is 13 amino acids long. CDR3: CASSTRTSLEQYF. The CDR3 nucleotides are TGTGCCAGCAGCACCCGGACCAGCCTCGAGCAGTACTTC.

This clonotype has just a few counts. The rearrangement uses TRBV6-4 and TRBJ2-5, with D perhaps matching TRBD2 (6 bases). The V end was cut by 6 bases, the J end by 5 bases, with 16 bases between. Germline V CDR1 and CDR2: MRHNA, SNTAGT. The CDR3 runs to 14 residues. This CDR3 is CASSQRGNAETQYF. CDR3 DNA: TGTGCCAGCAGCCAACGGGGGAACGCGGAGACCCAGTACTTC.

The gene calls are TRBV5-1 and TRBJ2-1; the match to TRBD1 covers 9 bases. There are 16 residues in the CDR3. V gave up 1 base and J gave up 7 bases; unmatched junction bases: 9. Germline V gene lookup returns CDR1 SGHRS and CDR2 YFSETQ. The CDR3 sequence: CASSLYGQGLLNEQFF. The CDR3 DNA is TGCGCCAGCAGCTTGTACGGACAGGGGCTTTTGAATGAGCAGTTCTTC.

This clonotype was found many times. The chain combines TRBV7-3 with TRBJ2-3; D may be TRBD1 (5 bases). Trimming pared 3 bases from V and 3 bases from J, leaving 10 bases between. Germline loops: CDR1 SGHTA, CDR2 FQGTGA. The CDR3 length is 14 residues. CDR3 sequence: CASSFGRETDTQYF. The CDR3 DNA follows: TGTGCCAGCAGCTTCGGCAGGGAAACAGATACGCAGTATTTT.

The V gene is TRBV15, the J gene TRBJ2-5, with D uncertain. V was shortened by 0 bases and J by 5 bases, with 10 bases between the two germline ends. The CDR3 length is 14 residues. CDR1 and CDR2 from the germline V gene are LNHNV and YYDKDF (reference sequence). The CDR3: CATSRDRAGETQYF. The CDR3 region has the DNA TGTGCCACCAGCAGAGATAGGGCCGGGGAGACCCAGTACTTC.

This clonotype was seen a few times. V gene TRBV20-1 combines with J gene TRBJ1-2; D is unresolved. V was clipped by 0 bases and J by 2 bases, with 10 bases between them. Germline lookup yields CDR1 DFQATT and CDR2 SNEGSKA (reference sequence). CDR3 length equals 14 residues. This chain's CDR3 is CSARDQIRNYGYTF. The DNA for the CDR3 is TGCAGTGCTAGAGATCAGATCAGGAACTATGGCTACACCTTC.

This chain joins TRBV4-1 and TRBJ1-5; unclear D gene. Germline assignment: CDR1 MGHRA and CDR2 YSYEKL. This CDR3 region has 14 residues. V was pared by 1 base and J by 5 bases, with 9 bases between. As DNA, the CDR3 is TGCGCCAGCAGCCAAGTCGTTGTTCATCAGCCCCAGCATTTT. The encoded protein is CASSQVVVHQPQHF.

There are many counts of this clonotype. The J gene is TRBJ1-5, the V gene TRBV10-3; D is ambiguous. This CDR3 comprises 16 residues. V was shortened by 3 bases and J by 2 bases, with 14 bases between the two germline ends. Germline CDR1 reads ENHRY; CDR2 reads SYGVKD. The CDR3 protein is CAISDSGAGGNQPQHF. The DNA for the CDR3 is TGTGCCATCAGTGATTCGGGAGCCGGGGGCAATCAGCCCCAGCATTTT.

This clonotype was observed a handful of times. The rearrangement joins TRBV7-8 to TRBJ1-2; D is unclear. CDR3 length equals 12 residues. The ends were cut back, 6 bases at V and 5 bases at J, with 10 bases in the middle. Germline assignment: CDR1 SGHVS and CDR2 FQNEAQ. The CDR3 bases are TGTGCCAGCAGTTTCAGGACGTATGGCTACACCTTC. This sequence encodes CASSFRTYGYTF.

This clonotype was seen at least ten times. The V and J genes are TRBV20-1 and TRBJ2-4; the D is unclear. The germline V and J ends were trimmed by 5 bases and 3 bases, with 14 bases remaining between them. In germline, CDR1 is DFQATT, CDR2 SNEGSKA (reference sequence). CDR3 size: 14 residues. CDR3 DNA sequence: TGCAGTGCTCTGACATTCTTAGACAAAAACATTCAGTACTTC. It yields the protein CSALTFLDKNIQYF.